One and the same sample provided the 6 T cell receptor beta chains below, sequenced in a study of CD8+CD57+ T cells in acquired aplastic anemia. Patients picked for sequencing had shown CD8+CD57+ cell expansion detected by flow cytometry. Genomic DNA acted as the template from which TCR beta VDJ combination and CDR3 sequence profiling were carried out. TCRdb re-called the reads with MiXCR, one entry per CDR3 protein. The sample shows about 40,000 distinct CDR3 sequences, over 55% of them seen only once. The specimen sequenced was sorted CD4+, CD8+, or CD8+CD57+ T cells (not recorded which) from PBMCs. The receptors were sampled from a human donor with aplastic anemia.

The gene calls are TRBV4-3 and TRBJ2-2, with D maybe TRBD2 (7 bases). The CDR3 spans 17 residues. Trimming took 3 bases from V and 0 from J, leaving 14 bases between them. Germline V gene data show CDR1 as LGHNA and CDR2 as YSLEER. This chain's CDR3 is CASSHNPGGPNTGELFF. The CDR3 DNA follows: TGCGCCAGCAGCCACAATCCCGGGGGGCCGAACACCGGGGAGCTGTTTTTT.

The chain carries TRBV4-1 and TRBJ2-7, with 9 bases lining up with TRBD2. Germline V gene sequence: CDR1 MGHRA, CDR2 YSYEKL. Losses at the gene ends were 0 bases for V and 5 bases for J; bases not matched to a gene: 5. The CDR3 sequence is 15 residues long. The CDR3 region has the DNA TGCGCCAGCAGCCAAGAGCGGGGGGGGGCCGACGAGCAGTACTTC. This encodes CASSQERGGADEQYF.

This clonotype was seen only once. The chain joins TRBV7-9 to TRBJ1-2; D ambiguous. The CDR3 covers 12 residues. V was trimmed by 10 bases and J by 5 bases, leaving 14 bases between them. Germline V gene sequence: CDR1 SEHNR, CDR2 FQNEAQ (reference sequence). Here the CDR3 DNA reads TGTGCCATTCCAACAGATACTTATGGCTACACCTTC. Translating gives CAIPTDTYGYTF.

The rearrangement uses TRBV16 and TRBJ1-1; 9 bases are shared with TRBD1. Germline V lookup: CDR1 KGHSY, CDR2 FQNENV. Losses at the gene ends were 3 bases for V and 3 bases for J; bases not matched to a gene: 2. The CDR3 sequence is 14 residues long. The CDR3 DNA sequence: TGTGCCAGCAGCCAGGACAGGGGCTACACTGAAGCTTTCTTT. It encodes CASSQDRGYTEAFF.

This CDR3 is CASSPTRGYGYTF. CDR3 nucleotide sequence: TGTGCCAGCAGCCCGACCAGGGGTTATGGCTACACCTTC. V is TRBV7-8 and J is TRBJ1-2; D is perhaps TRBD1 (6 bases). This CDR3 is 13 amino acids long. Germline values: CDR1 SGHVS, CDR2 FQNEAQ. V lost 5 bases and J lost 5, with 12 bases in between.

The V and J genes are TRBV29-1 and TRBJ1-6; the D gene is possibly TRBD1 (5 bases). CDR1 is SQVTM and CDR2 is ANQGSEA in the germline V gene. V was pared by 4 bases and J by 10 bases, with 14 bases between. The CDR3 consists of 13 residues. Here the CDR3 reads CSVGLGGGSPLHF. In nucleotides, the CDR3 is TGCAGCGTTGGGCTGGGGGGGGGATCACCCCTCCACTTT.